This T cell receptor (beta chain) was retrieved from a study of regulatory T cells in long-lasting Graves disease (dated by TCRdb to the early 2020s). Describing the broader study: In the newly diagnosed Graves' disease group, patients had been taking antithyroid drugs for less than 3 months. A total of 33 samples were covered by TCR sequencing, comprising approximately 13 persistent and around 20 newly diagnosed Graves' disease patients. Persistent Graves' disease patients were compared with newly diagnosed Graves' disease patients by peripheral blood TCR sequencing and RNA sequencing. The study was registered as a clinical trial and conducted in China.

What the research found in general, with its limitations: Patients with persistent disease shared more public clonotypes (around 2,700) than newly diagnosed patients did (around 980). Sequencing and analysis were limited to the TCR beta chain. Persistent Graves' disease patients showed lower TCR Shannon entropy and fewer highly expanded clones than newly diagnosed patients, suggesting clonal expansion. Peripheral blood alone was examined, since thyroid tissue, which constituted the primary lesion, could not be accessed. As a limitation, the authors acknowledged that the small sample size may reduce accuracy.

The intended sense of this specimen's time point label: newly diagnosed GD, antithyroid drugs for less than 3 months. RNA was extracted from PBMCs in TRIzol for both TCR sequencing and RNA sequencing. The diagnosis of Graves' disease followed American Thyroid Association guidelines. The patients came from an endocrinology department in Xi'an, China. From each patient, about 8.9 milliliters of peripheral blood was collected into an EDTA anticoagulant tube. Ficoll Paque Plus density gradient separation was used to isolate PBMCs, and no further T cell sorting was done. An Agilent 2100 Bioanalyzer and agarose gel were used to check RNA quality, and a NanoDrop 2000 was used to measure RNA concentration. Library construction relied on multiplex PCR. Sequenced using an Illumina HiSeq 4000. TCR beta libraries were built with iRepertoire HTBI primers and Arm-PCR amplification of CDR3 regions. Before sequencing, the PCR products went through gel purification. On the authors' methods: Across samples, fewer than 70 TRBV and 13 to 15 TRBJ segments were identified and used for gene usage analysis of CDR3 amino acid clonotypes. COPE and FqMerger were used to merge filtered high-quality paired reads into contigs. BLAST was used to align contigs to the IMGT TRBV, TRBD and TRBJ reference genes, and CDR3 was defined following IMGT. Highly expanded clones were defined as clonotypes with a frequency above 0.1%. Repertoire diversity was measured by Shannon entropy, and V-J evenness by the Gini coefficient. A clonotype was considered public if more than one individual shared it. Using fastp trimming at Q25 and MiXCR clonotype assembly, TCRdb reanalyzed the public sequencing data and kept in-frame beta chains. Rows are combined by CDR3 protein, so each entry shows the most common genes and DNA. TCRdb's processing, not the authors', yielded these V and J calls. The sample profile shows 530,000 or so distinct CDR3 sequences; roughly 14% of them were found once. Of the sample, about 10% is held by the ten largest clones.

This clonotype occurred a few times. Its antigen target is currently unknown. Base qualities are not at hand, and no much larger clone is one base apart. These sequences were also reported in another study, on T cells in Graves' hyperthyroidism and ophthalmopathy. As that second study puts it: A patient counted as having stable Graves' hyperthyroidism if no progression to ophthalmopathy occurred over 18 months of follow-up. Hyperthyroidism patients were newly diagnosed, with disease duration under 2 months, and aged 18 to 65 years. Patients with uncontrolled infections, other autoimmune diseases, pregnancy or lactation were excluded. Clinical symptoms, serum thyroxine and TRAb, thyroid ultrasound, and orbital computed tomography formed the basis for the diagnoses. A first-round RT-PCR of the TCR CDR3 used the HTBI primer set with the Qiagen OneStep RT-PCR kit. Most expanded thyroid clonotypes (frequency above 0.001) were also detected in blood, a finding suggesting that blood repertoires may reflect thyroid immune responses. A model built on a 13 V-J signature distinguished ophthalmopathy from stable hyperthyroidism, reaching about 88% sensitivity and around 82% specificity in cross-validation and 80%/75% in testing. In validation, the model predicted progression to ophthalmopathy with around 71% sensitivity and roughly 72% specificity, a median of 6.5 months before onset. To identify distinguishing TCR V-J signatures, a discovery cohort of around 100 patients was used, comprising 43 with Graves' ophthalmopathy and 57 with stable Graves' hyperthyroidism. Prospective prediction of ophthalmopathy was tested in an independent validation cohort of 18 to 20 hyperthyroidism patients and 15 to 17 patients who later progressed to ophthalmopathy. For training and testing, the 100 or so patients in the discovery cohort were randomly divided in a 7:3 ratio. In six Graves' hyperthyroidism patients, the study also compared T-cell repertoires from thyroid tissue with T-cell repertoires from blood. Once sampling was done, hyperthyroidism patients were given methimazole at a starting dose of 30 mg daily, whereas ophthalmopathy patients were given high-dose intravenous methylprednisolone. Libraries were constructed in a second round of multiplex PCR, after which size selection and purification were performed. The libraries were sequenced on an Illumina HiSeq2000 using paired-end 100 bp reads. SOAPnuke was used to process the raw data, throwing out any read that contained adapters or uncalled bases, had a mean Phred below 15, or lacked an exact constant-primer or identifier match. High-quality paired reads were merged using COPE v1.2.5, and each unique nucleotide sequence was defined as a clonotype. MiTCR v1.1 was used to align clonotypes to the IMGT TRBV, TRBD and TRBJ reference segments. Analysis was restricted to V-J combinations with a frequency above 0.0001, which covered just over 98% of repertoires. The TCS score was defined as F50 (clonal expansion) divided by E x V (chaos), with BLOSUM62-based TCRdist calculated between CDR3 peptides within each V-J. Welch's t-statistics and random forest reduced several hundred V-J features to under 15, which were used in a naive Bayes classifier (R e1071). No statistical method was used to set the sample size in advance, and investigators knew the group allocation. The paper describes TCR Vbeta CDR3 sequencing of 140 or so peripheral blood samples, made up of 43 ophthalmopathy patients, roughly 75 hyperthyroidism patients and some 17 progressor patients.

This TCR was recovered from a man under 40 with Graves disease. Donor details come from another sample of the same person, matched by shared clones. The starting material was peripheral blood mononuclear cells (PBMCs), obtained at new diagnosis, from a patient treated with antithyroid drugs.

At the DNA level, the sequence is TGTGCTAGTGGATTAGCGGGGACCTCCTACGAGCAGTACTTC. It translates to CASGLAGTSYEQYF. The V gene is TRBV12-5 and the J gene is TRBJ2-7; 8 junctional bases match TRBD2. V is trimmed back by 6 bases and J by 0 bases, and the junction contains 4 bases that no gene match accounts for. The CDR3 numbers 14 residues from cysteine through phenylalanine. CDR3 DNA is the only sequence kept; it has 42 bases, read in frame from the first base. According to the germline V gene, CDR1 reads LGHNT and CDR2 reads FRNRAP.